Listed here is a single T cell receptor beta chain. No antigen is known for it. The data originate from a study of OX40 agonist ivuxolimab in advanced cancers. Study-wide context: Patients received ivuxolimab, an agonistic anti-OX40 (CD134) antibody. All patients had ivuxolimab intravenously every 2 weeks at 0.01 to 10 mg/kg. Dose-escalation patients were diagnosed with hepatocellular carcinoma, melanoma, renal cell cancer or head and neck cancer.

Points from the study as a whole: CD4+ and CD8+ blood T cells expanded clonally by week 6 at 0.1 to 3.0 mg/kg.

Repertoires were generated with immunoSEQ multiplex PCR, while TCRdb's copy carries only in-frame clones and drops some. Among 81,000 or so clones listed, less than 95% were seen once. The CDR3 has 19 amino acids. Germline lookup yields CDR1 SGHVS and CDR2 FQNEAQ. The ends lost 6 bases at V and 3 bases at J; junction bases unmatched: 15. V usage is TRBV7-8 and J usage is TRBJ2-1; 12 bases fit TRBD2. The sample was CD4+ or CD8+ T cells sorted from blood, taken in a trial of the OX40 agonist ivuxolimab. The TCR was taken from an adult with an advanced solid tumor such as melanoma, head and neck, liver or kidney cancer. DNA for the CDR3: TGTGCCAGCAGGAGACTTTTGACTAGCGGGAGCACCCTCTACAATGAGCAGTTCTTC. It yields the protein CASRRLLTSGSTLYNEQFF.